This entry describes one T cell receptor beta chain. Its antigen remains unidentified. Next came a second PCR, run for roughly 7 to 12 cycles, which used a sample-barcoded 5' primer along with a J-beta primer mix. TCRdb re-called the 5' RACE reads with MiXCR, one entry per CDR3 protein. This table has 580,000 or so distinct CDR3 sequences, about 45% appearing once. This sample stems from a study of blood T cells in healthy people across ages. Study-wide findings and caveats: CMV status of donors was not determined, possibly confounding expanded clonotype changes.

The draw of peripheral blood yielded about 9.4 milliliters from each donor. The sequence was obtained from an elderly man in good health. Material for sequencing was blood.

The chain's CDR3 is CASRGTGSGLRGQYF. CDR3 coding DNA: TGTGCCAGCAGGGGAACAGGGAGCGGTCTACGAGGGCAGTACTTC. The chain links TRBV6-2 or TRBV6-3 to TRBJ2-5; perhaps TRBD1 as D (6 bases). The ends were cut back, 6 bases at V and 11 bases at J, with 25 bases in the middle. Per the germline V gene, CDR1 is MNHEY and CDR2 is SVGEGT. The CDR3 has 15 residues.